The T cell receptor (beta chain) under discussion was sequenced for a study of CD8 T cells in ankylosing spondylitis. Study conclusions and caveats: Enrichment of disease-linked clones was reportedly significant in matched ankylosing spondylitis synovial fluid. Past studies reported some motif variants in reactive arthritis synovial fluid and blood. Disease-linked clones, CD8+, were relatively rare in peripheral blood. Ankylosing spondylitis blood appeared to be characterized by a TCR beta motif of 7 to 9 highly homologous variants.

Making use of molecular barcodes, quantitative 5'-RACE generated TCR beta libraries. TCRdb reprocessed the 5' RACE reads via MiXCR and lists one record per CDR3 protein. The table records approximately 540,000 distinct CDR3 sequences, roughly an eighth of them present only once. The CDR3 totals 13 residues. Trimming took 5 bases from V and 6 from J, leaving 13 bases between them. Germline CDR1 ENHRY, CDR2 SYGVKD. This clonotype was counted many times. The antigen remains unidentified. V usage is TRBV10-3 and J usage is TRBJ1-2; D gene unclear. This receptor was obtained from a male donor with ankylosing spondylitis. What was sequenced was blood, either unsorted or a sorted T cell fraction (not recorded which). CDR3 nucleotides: TGTGCCATCAGTTCCGAGACGGGAAATGGCTACACCTTC. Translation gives CAISSETGNGYTF.